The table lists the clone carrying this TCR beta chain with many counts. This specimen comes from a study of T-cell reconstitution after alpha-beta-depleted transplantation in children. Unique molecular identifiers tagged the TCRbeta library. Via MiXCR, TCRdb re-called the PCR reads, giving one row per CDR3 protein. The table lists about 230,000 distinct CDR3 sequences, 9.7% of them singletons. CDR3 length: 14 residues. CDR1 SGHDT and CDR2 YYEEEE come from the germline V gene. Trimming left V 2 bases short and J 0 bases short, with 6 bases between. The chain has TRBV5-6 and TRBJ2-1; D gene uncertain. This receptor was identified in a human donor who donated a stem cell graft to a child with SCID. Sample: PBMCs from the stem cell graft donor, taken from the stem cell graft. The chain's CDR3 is CASSFSNSYNEQFF. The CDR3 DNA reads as TGTGCCAGCAGCTTTTCGAACTCCTACAATGAGCAGTTCTTC.